This TCR beta chain was sequenced for a study of T cell repertoires in aging, cancer and after chemotherapy. General observations from the study: Healthy donors lost TCR diversity with age mainly through richness, cancer patients through richness and evenness.

Multiplex touch-down PCR with TRB-A/B primers amplified rearranged V-D-J TRB sequences. TCRdb re-derived calls from the multiplex PCR reads in MiXCR, one entry per CDR3 protein. The sample carries thousands of distinct CDR3 sequences, around a quarter recorded once. Peripheral blood genomic DNA, not sorted cells or RNA, was the template. As concerns this clonotype: Its antigen remains unidentified.

This CDR3 has 16 amino acids. The receptor's source is a human donor in good health. The sample taken for sequencing was blood. This chain joins TRBV21-1 and TRBJ1-5; the table's D call, TRBD1, was not checked against the DNA. TRBV21-1 is a pseudogene segment. CDR3 protein: CASSKAPRSVGQPQHF. CDR3 coding DNA: TGTGCCAGCAGCAAAGCCCCCCGGTCCGTCGGGCAGCCCCAGCATTTT.